The table lists the clone carrying this TCR beta chain with a count of one. Its specificity is not known. A read error may account for a junction end that differs from germline. Per germline, CDR1 SQVTM and CDR2 ANQGSEA. The CDR3 runs to 13 residues. This sample's RNA came from whole unsorted tissue. The library came from three nested PCR rounds adapted from ARM-PCR protocols. TCRdb re-called the multiplex PCR reads through MiXCR, storing one row per CDR3 protein. The table has fewer than 120,000 distinct CDR3 sequences, approximately 84% seen once. This sample was included in a study of tumor and adjacent non-tumor tissue in lung cancer. Study at large: Around 4 million productive TCRbeta reads were obtained per sample on average. Whole-study findings and limits: In normal lung, the top 100 clones were significantly more dominant than in tumor. TCR diversity was significantly greater in tumor than normal lung tissue.

Sequencing input: lung tumor tissue. The source is a man in his 70s with non-small cell lung cancer. V gene TRBV29-1 combines with J gene TRBJ2-4; D might be TRBD1 (5 bases). CDR3 sequence: CNVEPRGFDTQYF. CDR3 DNA: TGCAACGTTGAACCTAGGGGTTTCGACACTCAGTACTTC.